A single sample is the source of the 12 T cell receptor beta chains below, sequenced in a study of radiation and T cells in renal cell carcinoma. Time point reported: baseline pretreatment blood. Treatment given: 15 Gy SBRT to primary tumor, nephrectomy 4 weeks later. Using immunoSEQ multiplex PCR, the repertoire was profiled, and TCRdb retains in-frame clones only, with some absent. The repertoire holds just over 95,000 clones, with 86% as singletons. Material: blood, obtained from a patient whose treatment included radiotherapy and nephrectomy. All receptors come from a man aged 50 to 59 with renal cell carcinoma.

About this clone itself: Compared with germline, one end of the junction differs, possibly owing to a read error. The chain employs TRBV7-7 and TRBJ2-2, with D uncertain. The germline V gene has CDR1 SSHAT and CDR2 FNYEAQ (reference sequence). CDR3 length equals 12 residues. The CDR3 bases are TGTGCTAGCAGCCCTGTATCAGGAGAGCTGTTTTTT. It yields the protein CASSPVSGELFF.

This clone was counted once. This sequence joins TRBV6-5 and TRBJ1-2; 7 bases match TRBD1. J was trimmed by 7 bases and V by 4 bases; bases with no gene match: 9. This CDR3 has 14 residues. CDR1 MNHEY and CDR2 SVGAGI come from the germline V gene. The CDR3 sequence: CASSSQGGAVGYTF. DNA of the CDR3: TGTGCCAGCAGTTCCCAGGGGGGGGCAGTTGGCTACACCTTC.

The chain employs TRBV7-2 and TRBJ2-1, with 9 bases lining up with TRBD1. After removal of 5 bases from V and 1 base from J, the junction contained 6 bases not matched to a gene. This CDR3 comprises 16 residues. CDR1 and CDR2 (germline): SGHTA, FQGNSA. The CDR3 DNA reads as TGTGCCAGCAGCCACGTGGGACAGGGTTCCTACAATGAGCAGTTCTTC. It yields the protein CASSHVGQGSYNEQFF.

This chain links TRBV11-2 with TRBJ2-3, with 11 bases fitting TRBD2. With 4 bases clipped from V and 2 bases from J, the junction kept 8 bases outside the gene matches. The CDR3 extends over 17 amino acids. Germline V gives CDR1 SGHAT, CDR2 FQNNGV. The CDR3 protein is CASSSPLAGGFTDTQYF. The CDR3 DNA follows: TGTGCCAGCAGCTCCCCTTTAGCGGGGGGGTTCACAGATACGCAGTATTTT.

V is TRBV28 and J is TRBJ2-3; a possible D gene is TRBD1 (6 bases). CDR3 length equals 14 residues. Looked up from germline, CDR1 is MDHEN and CDR2 is SYDVKM. V was clipped by 7 bases and J by 3 bases, with 14 bases between them. CDR3 in DNA: TGTGCCAGCACCCGGGGACACGCAACAGATACGCAGTATTTT. Protein product: CASTRGHATDTQYF.

This chain connects TRBV4-1 to TRBJ2-7, with 10 bases lining up with TRBD2. This CDR3 has 16 amino acids. CDR1 is MGHRA, CDR2 YSYEKL, per germline. J lost 6 bases, V lost 5 bases, and 13 bases had no gene match. This CDR3 is CASSVSASGSTREQYF. For the CDR3, the DNA is TGCGCCAGCAGCGTTTCGGCTAGCGGGAGTACTCGCGAGCAGTACTTC.

V is TRBV10-2 and J is TRBJ1-1; weak D call: TRBD1 (5 bases). V lost 6 bases, J lost 7 bases, and 18 bases lay in between. The CDR3 extends over 14 amino acids. The germline V gene encodes CDR1 WSHSY and CDR2 SAAADI. DNA of the CDR3: TGCGCCAGCAGGGGTCCACAGGAAATTGATGAAGCTTTCTTT. This codes for CASRGPQEIDEAFF.

The chain employs TRBV7-9 and TRBJ2-7; D perhaps matches TRBD2 (5 bases). The V gene's germline CDR1 is SEHNR and CDR2 FQNEAQ (reference sequence). V was pared by 1 base and J by 7 bases, with 11 bases between. The CDR3 has 13 amino acids. CDR3 DNA sequence: TGTGCCAGCAGCTTAGGCACGGGGATTGAGCAGTACTTC. Translated: CASSLGTGIEQYF.

The gene calls are TRBV27 and TRBJ1-5; perhaps TRBD1 as D (5 bases). This CDR3 contains 15 residues. The V gene's germline CDR1 is MNHEY and CDR2 SMNVEV (reference sequence). Trimming removed 6 bases from V and 3 bases from J, with 15 bases in between. The CDR3 sequence: CASRPRTLLNQPQHF. The CDR3, as DNA: TGTGCCAGCAGACCTAGGACACTCCTCAATCAGCCCCAGCATTTT.

J is TRBJ2-2 and V is TRBV2; D possibly corresponds to TRBD2 (6 bases). With 7 bases removed from V and 5 bases from J, the gap between germline ends came to 14 bases. The CDR3 runs 14 residues. Germline V gives CDR1 SNHLY, CDR2 FYNNEI. The CDR3 protein is CASTGPSGTGELFF. The CDR3 DNA is TGTGCCAGCACGGGTCCAAGCGGGACCGGGGAGCTGTTTTTT.

This sequence joins TRBV7-9 and TRBJ2-1; D is possibly TRBD1 (5 bases). Germline values: CDR1 SEHNR, CDR2 FQNEAQ (reference sequence). V gave up 4 bases and J gave up 8 bases, with 9 bases separating them. The CDR3 has 12 residues. The CDR3 coding sequence is TGTGCCAGCAGCTCCCAGGGCCATGAGCAGTTCTTC. It encodes CASSSQGHEQFF.

J is TRBJ1-4 and V is TRBV28, with TRBD1 identical over 7 bases. The J segment lost 7 bases and the V segment lost 7 bases, leaving 12 bases of the junction unmatched. Germline loops: CDR1 MDHEN, CDR2 SYDVKM. This CDR3 is 15 amino acids long. CDR3 sequence reads: CASTVEGANSEKLFF. The CDR3, as DNA: TGTGCCAGCACCGTCGAGGGGGCGAATAGTGAAAAACTGTTTTTT.